The TCR beta chain described here comes from a study of CD8 T cells in Susac syndrome. CDR3 length: 15 residues. CDR1 is SGHAT and CDR2 is FQNNGV in the germline V gene. The V end was cut by 1 base, the J end by 1 base, with 7 bases between. With random hexamers, reverse transcription was performed on roughly 0.45 to 1 ug of RNA. The immunoSEQ assay covered 54 Vbeta and 13 Jbeta segments for CDR3. Via MiXCR, TCRdb re-called the immunoSEQ multiplex PCR reads, giving one row per CDR3 protein. The sample lists fewer than 150,000 distinct CDR3 sequences, 90% to 95% occurring once. Controls were healthy donors chosen to match patients in age and sex.

This sequence was found in a human donor in good health. The chain recombines TRBV11-2 with TRBJ2-2, with a possible D match to TRBD1 (5 bases). The sequenced material came from CD4+ T cells from PBMCs. This CDR3 reads CASSLVGRNTGELFF. In nucleotides, the CDR3 is TGTGCCAGCAGCTTAGTGGGGCGGAACACCGGGGAGCTGTTTTTT.